The entry below gives a single T cell receptor beta chain sequence along with its context. The antigen is undetermined. Using immunoSEQ multiplex PCR, the repertoire was profiled, and TCRdb retains in-frame clones only, with some absent. The sample lists around 50,000 clones; approximately 78% were seen once. The time point was: week 5, during vaccination. Vaccination comprised doses that each held 300 ug of mutant IDH1 20-mer peptide, plus topical imiquimod. The sample is drawn from a study of a mutant IDH1 vaccine in newly diagnosed glioma. The sequence came from a middle-aged man with glioma. The sequences come from PBMCs, collected from a glioma patient whose treatment included an IDH1 peptide vaccine.

CDR3 residues: CASSSTVGFSGNTIYF. CDR3 nucleotides: TGTGCCAGCAGTTCGACAGTCGGTTTCTCTGGAAACACCATATATTTT. This rearrangement joins TRBV6-5 to TRBJ1-3, with D perhaps TRBD1 (5 bases). The CDR3 loop spans 16 amino acids. Germline CDR1 MNHEY, CDR2 SVGAGI. Between the trimmed V and J ends, which lost 4 bases and 0 bases, there was a span of 13 bases.